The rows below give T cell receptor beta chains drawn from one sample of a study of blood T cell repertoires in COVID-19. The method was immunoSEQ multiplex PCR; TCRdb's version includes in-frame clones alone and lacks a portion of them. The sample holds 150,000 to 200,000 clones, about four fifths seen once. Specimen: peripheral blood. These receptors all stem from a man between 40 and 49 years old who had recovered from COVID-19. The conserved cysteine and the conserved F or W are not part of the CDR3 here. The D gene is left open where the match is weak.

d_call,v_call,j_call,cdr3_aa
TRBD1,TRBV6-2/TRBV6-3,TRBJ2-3,ASSLTGTGDTDTQY
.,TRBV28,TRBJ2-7,ASSSHSNPYEQY
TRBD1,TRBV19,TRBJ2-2,ASRGTGVGTGELF
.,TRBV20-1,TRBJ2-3,SASEGTSTDTQY
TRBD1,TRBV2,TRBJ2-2,ASSVGQTNTGELF
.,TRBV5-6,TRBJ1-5,ASSTWGRMTHSNQPQH
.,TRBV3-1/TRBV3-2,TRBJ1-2,ASSQGGGYT
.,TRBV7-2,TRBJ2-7,ASSLALGSSYEQY
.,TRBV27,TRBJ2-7,ASSLMSGQRY
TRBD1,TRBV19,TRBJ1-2,ASPDRGRGEGYT
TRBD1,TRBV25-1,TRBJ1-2,ASSELTGEFLGYT